A single sample is the source of the 22 T cell receptor beta chains below, sequenced in a study of cytotoxic CD8 clonotypes in ibrutinib-treated CLL. The method was immunoSEQ multiplex PCR; TCRdb's version includes in-frame clones alone and lacks a portion of them. This sample has about 160,000 clones, with more than 80% found just once. The sequences come from PBMCs, collected after 24 months of ibrutinib treatment. The receptor source for this set is a human donor with chronic lymphocytic leukemia.

There are a few counts of this clone. The DNA of the CDR3 is TGTGCCTGGAGTGGGGACAGCACCGGGGAGCTGTTTTTT. It encodes CAWSGDSTGELFF. The V and J genes are TRBV30 and TRBJ2-2; 7 bases are a match to TRBD1. V lost 1 base, J lost 4 bases, and 0 bases stayed unmatched. Per the germline V gene, CDR1 is GTSNPN and CDR2 is SVGIG (reference sequence). This CDR3 comprises 13 residues.

The chain carries TRBV7-9 and TRBJ1-1; no firm D call. V was trimmed by 4 bases and J by 1 base, leaving 4 bases between them. Germline V gives CDR1 SEHNR, CDR2 FQNEAQ (reference sequence). This CDR3 contains 12 residues. Here the CDR3 reads CASSWGNTEAFF. CDR3 DNA sequence: TGTGCCAGCAGCTGGGGGAACACTGAAGCTTTCTTT. Looking up the rest from reference TRBV7-9 and TRBJ1-1 gives the full variable domain: DTGVSQNPRHKITKRGQNVTFRCDPISEHNRLYWYRQTLGQGPEFLTYFQNEAQLEKSRLLSDRFSAERPKGSFSTLEIQRTEQGDSAMYLCASSWGNTEAFFGQGTRLTVV.

The sample holds one count of this clone. This chain links TRBV7-2 with TRBJ2-7; TRBD1 matches 7 bases. CDR1 and CDR2 from the germline V gene are SGHTA and FQGNSA. Losses at the gene ends were 0 bases for V and 2 bases for J; bases not matched to a gene: 4. The CDR3 is 15 amino acids. CDR3 sequence: CASSLAHQGAYEQYF. The DNA for the CDR3 is TGTGCCAGCAGCTTAGCGCATCAGGGGGCCTACGAGCAGTACTTC.

This chain uses TRBV28 with TRBJ2-7; no definite D call. Germline V gene sequence: CDR1 MDHEN, CDR2 SYDVKM. The V end lost 6 bases, the J end lost 6 bases, and 15 bases lay between the germline ends. This CDR3 comprises 13 residues. The CDR3 reads CASRVSPPGEQYF. CDR3 DNA sequence: TGTGCCAGCAGAGTTTCCCCCCCCGGCGAGCAGTACTTC.

The V call is TRBV2, the J call TRBJ2-3, with a possible D match to TRBD2 (5 bases). V lost 3 bases and J lost 4, with 11 bases in between. CDR1 is SNHLY, CDR2 FYNNEI, per germline. CDR3 length: 14 amino acids. The CDR3 DNA follows: TGTGCCAGCAGTGAGGGGAGCAGGTCAGATACGCAGTATTTT. Amino acid sequence: CASSEGSRSDTQYF.

The chain recombines TRBV19 with TRBJ2-3, with TRBD2 matching 8 bases. The CDR3 is 16 amino acids. Germline trimming cut 3 bases from V and 5 bases from J; bases unmatched to any gene: 10. From germline, CDR1 is LNHDA and CDR2 SQIVND (reference sequence). The CDR3 DNA sequence: TGTGCCAGTAGTATCGCGGGGGGTGGCGCGGGAGATACGCAGTATTTT. Protein product: CASSIAGGGAGDTQYF.

The genes are TRBV28 and TRBJ2-2; 10 bases agree with TRBD2. CDR3 length equals 16 residues. The trim removed 3 bases at V and 5 bases at J, leaving 6 bases unmatched. CDR1 MDHEN and CDR2 SYDVKM come from the germline V gene. CDR3 protein: CASSLLLAGPTGELFF. The CDR3 DNA reads as TGTGCCAGCAGTTTGCTACTAGCGGGGCCGACCGGGGAGCTGTTTTTT. The full variable domain, its missing parts supplied by reference TRBV28 and TRBJ2-2, is DVKVTQSSRYLVKRTGEKVFLECVQDMDHENMFWYRQDPGLGLRLIYFSYDVKMKEKGDIPEGYSVSREKKERFSLILESASTNQTSMYLCASSLLLAGPTGELFFGEGSRLTVL.

This chain uses TRBV28 with TRBJ1-4, with D perhaps TRBD1 (5 bases). Germline CDR1 reads MDHEN; CDR2 reads SYDVKM. CDR3 length: 12 residues. V was shortened by 11 bases and J by 6 bases, with 13 bases between the two germline ends. As DNA, the CDR3 is TGTGCCGGAGGGCGGGGGGATGAAAAACTGTTTTTT. Protein product: CAGGRGDEKLFF.

A word on this clone: A far larger clone is just one base off, so this is likely a read error. The gene calls are TRBV4-3 and TRBJ2-6, with D perhaps matching TRBD1 or TRBD2 (5 bases each). The CDR3 is 16 amino acids. Trimming left V 5 bases short and J 0 bases short, with 11 bases between. Germline V gene lookup returns CDR1 LGHNA and CDR2 YSLEER. DNA for the CDR3: TGCGCCAGCAGCTTGGGACCGGCCTCTGGGGCCAACGTCCTGACTTTC. This translates into CASSLGPASGANVLTF.

The chain combines TRBV30 with TRBJ2-3, with 7 positions matching TRBD1. CDR3 length: 15 residues. Losses at the gene ends were 2 bases for V and 4 bases for J; bases not matched to a gene: 9. Germline V gives CDR1 GTSNPN, CDR2 SVGIG (reference sequence). The CDR3 nucleotides read TGTGCCTGGAGTCCCCTGGGGGACAGACCAGATACGCAGTATTTT. Its protein is CAWSPLGDRPDTQYF.

This clone came up a few times. This chain connects TRBV6-1 to TRBJ2-1; possible D gene TRBD2, 6 bases. Trimming removed 7 bases at V and 9 bases at J, with 10 bases between. The germline gives CDR1 MNHNS, CDR2 SASEGT. The CDR3 is 11 amino acids. The CDR3 DNA is TGTGCCAGCACAGCGGAGGGTGAGCAGTTCTTC. Protein product: CASTAEGEQFF.

The J gene is TRBJ1-2, the V gene TRBV27, with TRBD1 as a possible D gene (5 bases). In germline, CDR1 is MNHEY, CDR2 SMNVEV (reference sequence). The CDR3 is 18 amino acids. Trimming took 6 bases from V and 2 from J, leaving 25 bases between them. The CDR3 is CASSQQNTGAIGNYGYTF. The CDR3 DNA is TGTGCCAGCAGCCAGCAAAATACCGGGGCTATAGGCAACTATGGCTACACCTTC.

Notes on this clone: At one end, the junction sequence differs from germline, possibly due to a read error. The gene calls are TRBV11-2 and TRBJ2-2; TRBD1 matches at 10 bases. The CDR3 sequence is 15 residues long. CDR1 is SGHAT and CDR2 is FQNNGV in the germline V gene. The CDR3 loop is CASSSGQGVTRELFF. CDR3 DNA: TGTGCCAGCAGCTCCGGACAGGGGGTCACCCGGGAGCTGTTTTTT. The entire variable domain, with the rest obtained from reference TRBV11-2 and TRBJ2-2, is as follows: EAGVAQSPRYKIIEKRQSVAFWCNPISGHATLYWYQQILGQGPKLLIQFQNNGVVDDSQLPKDRFSAERLKGVDSTLKIQPAKLEDSAVYLCASSSGQGVTRELFFGEGSRLTVL.

J is TRBJ1-1 and V is TRBV18; 8 bases fit TRBD1. This CDR3 spans 15 amino acids. Looked up from germline, CDR1 is KGHSH and CDR2 is LQKENI. V shed 2 bases and J 3 bases; nucleotides not matched to a gene: 5. The CDR3 DNA sequence: TGTGCCAGCTCACCAAGGACAGGGCCGGACACTGAAGCTTTCTTT. It codes for CASSPRTGPDTEAFF.

The genes are TRBV7-2 and TRBJ2-7; D ambiguous. The V gene lost 5 bases and the J gene lost 3 bases, with 8 bases spanning the gap. The CDR3 runs to 12 residues. Germline loops: CDR1 SGHTA, CDR2 FQGNSA. This CDR3 is CASSPGNYEQYF. Here the CDR3 DNA reads TGTGCCAGCAGCCCAGGCAACTACGAGCAGTACTTC.

Remarks on this clone: One end of the junction is discordant with germline, which a read error may explain. The rearrangement joins TRBV28 to TRBJ2-7; 7 positions agree with TRBD1. Germline V gene data show CDR1 as MDHEN and CDR2 as SYDVKM. The CDR3 covers 14 residues. This chain's CDR3 is CASSSPGQASVRDF. The CDR3, as DNA: TGTGCCAGCAGCTCCCCCGGACAGGCATCTGTTCGGGACTTC.

The rearrangement joins TRBV25-1 to TRBJ2-7; 7 bases map to TRBD1. CDR3 length equals 14 residues. The germline V gene has CDR1 MGHDK and CDR2 SYGVNS. V lost 6 bases to trimming and J lost 2 bases; unmatched junction nucleotides: 7. CDR3 amino acids: CASSGIGGPYEQYF. CDR3 DNA sequence: TGTGCCAGCAGCGGGATAGGGGGCCCCTACGAGCAGTACTTC.

The rearrangement joins TRBV9 to TRBJ2-1; 10 bases are a match to TRBD1. V gave up 3 bases and J gave up 3 bases; unmatched junction bases: 6. Germline V lookup: CDR1 SGDLS, CDR2 YYNGEE. The CDR3 has 16 amino acids. The CDR3 spells CASSERGTGDYNEQFF. DNA of the CDR3: TGTGCCAGCAGCGAGAGAGGGACAGGGGACTACAATGAGCAGTTCTTC. The complete variable domain, with remaining parts taken from reference TRBV9 and TRBJ2-1, reads DSGVTQTPKHLITATGQRVTLRCSPRSGDLSVYWYQQSLDQGLQFLIQYYNGEERAKGNILERFSAQQFPDLHSELNLSSLELGDSALYFCASSERGTGDYNEQFFGPGTRLTVL.

The V and J genes are TRBV11-3 and TRBJ2-5, with a possible D match to TRBD2 (6 bases). The CDR3 covers 15 residues. V shed 4 bases and J shed 4 bases, with 16 bases lying between them. The V gene's germline CDR1 is SGHNT and CDR2 YENEEA. CDR3 sequence reads: CASSYGGNGGETQYF. The CDR3, as DNA: TGTGCCAGCAGCTACGGAGGGAACGGAGGAGAGACCCAGTACTTC.

The V gene is TRBV6-5, the J gene TRBJ1-4; tentative D call: TRBD1 (5 bases). The germline gives CDR1 MNHEY, CDR2 SVGAGI. The V end was cut by 2 bases, the J end by 7 bases, with 11 bases between. The length of the CDR3 is 14 residues. The CDR3: CASSYQSRAEKLFF. The CDR3 DNA reads as TGTGCCAGCAGTTACCAAAGCAGGGCTGAAAAACTGTTTTTT.

The rearrangement joins TRBV7-8 to TRBJ1-1; TRBD1 is a possible D gene (5 bases). The CDR3 length is 13 residues. The V end lost 4 bases, the J end lost 7 bases, and 13 bases lay between the germline ends. Germline lookup yields CDR1 SGHVS and CDR2 FQNEAQ. In DNA, the CDR3 is TGTGCCAGCAGCTCGATGGGGGGGAGTGAAGCTTTCTTT. Translated: CASSSMGGSEAFF.

This sequence joins TRBV29-1 and TRBJ2-5; 7 bases fit TRBD1. The CDR3 extends over 14 amino acids. The germline V gene encodes CDR1 SQVTM and CDR2 ANQGSEA. Germline trimming cut 2 bases from V and 4 bases from J; bases unmatched to any gene: 7. The CDR3 nucleotides are TGCAGCGTTGAACAGGGTTCAGGGGGAGAGACCCAGTACTTC. It specifies CSVEQGSGGETQYF.